A selection of T cell receptor beta chains follows, all from one sample in a study of cytomegalovirus exposure and HLA in healthy donors. The protocol was immunoSEQ multiplex PCR, while the TCRdb copy is restricted to in-frame clones and leaves out a portion. The sample records 65,000 to 85,000 clones, about 76% being singletons. The sample consisted of PBMCs. These TCRs come from a male donor in good health and CMV-seropositive. CDR3s include the opening cysteine and the closing phenylalanine or tryptophan. The D gene is left open where the match is weak. Size tells how often a clone was seen (once, few, many) or the class of an expanded clone, and some rows leave it out.

size	V	D	J	DNA	CDR3
once	TRBV6-1	NA	TRBJ2-6	TGTGCCAGCAGTGAACAGCCCCGGGGGGGGGCCAACGTCCTGACTTTC	CASSEQPRGGANVLTF
NA	TRBV28	NA	TRBJ1-3	TGTGCCAGCAGTTTAATACGGGGGACCACTGGAAACACCATATATTTT	CASSLIRGTTGNTIYF
few	TRBV11-2	TRBD1	TRBJ2-7	TGTGCCAGCAGCTTAGGAGACAGGGGCCGGGGGTACGAGCAGTACTTC	CASSLGDRGRGYEQYF
few	TRBV10-1	TRBD2	TRBJ2-1	TGCGCCAGCTTGTTCCCGCTTAGCGGGGGAGCCCATCGAGGCGATGAGCAGTTCTTC	CASLFPLSGGAHRGDEQFF
NA	TRBV11-2	TRBD1	TRBJ2-7	TGTGCCAGCTCCCAGGGGGAACAGTACTTC	CASSQGEQYF
NA	TRBV7-6	TRBD2	TRBJ2-1	TGTGCCAGCAGCTCCCCCCTCGCGGGGGGGCTCCGGTTCTTC	CASSSPLAGGLRFF
NA	TRBV19	NA	TRBJ2-7	TGTGCCAGTAGTATGGCGGCGAGCTCCTACGAGCAGTACTTC	CASSMAASSYEQYF
NA	TRBV11-2	NA	TRBJ1-2	TGTGCCAGCAGCTTAGTAGGGGCTAACTATGGCTACACCTTC	CASSLVGANYGYTF
NA	TRBV11-2	NA	TRBJ2-2	TGTGCCAGCAGCTTAGAGGTAGCGGTGAACACCGGGGAGCTGTTTTTT	CASSLEVAVNTGELFF
NA	TRBV6-1	TRBD1	TRBJ1-5	TGTGCCGCGGCAGGGGGAATGAGGGGCAATCAGCCCCAGCATTTT	CAAAGGMRGNQPQHF
NA	TRBV6-1	TRBD1	TRBJ2-2	TGTGCCAGCAGTGGGACAGGGGAAACCGGGGAGCTGTTTTTT	CASSGTGETGELFF
NA	TRBV5-6	NA	TRBJ2-6	TGTGCCAGCAGCTGGACAACAGGGTCCCCCCTGACTTTC	CASSWTTGSPLTF
NA	TRBV5-4	TRBD2	TRBJ2-2	TGTGCCAGCAGCTTAGGAGCGGGAAAGAACACCGGGGAGCTGTTTTTT	CASSLGAGKNTGELFF
NA	TRBV10-1	TRBD1	TRBJ1-3	TGCGCCAGCAGCGCAGGACAGGGGACAAACACCATATATTTT	CASSAGQGTNTIYF
few	TRBV18	NA	TRBJ2-1	TGTGCCAGCTCACCACCGGCGGGACTGGCTATCTATGAGCAGTTCTTC	CASSPPAGLAIYEQFF
NA	TRBV7-3	TRBD2	TRBJ2-1	TGTGCCAGCAGCTTAGGGGTAGCGGGTCCCTACAATGAGCAGTTCTTC	CASSLGVAGPYNEQFF
NA	TRBV7-9	NA	TRBJ1-5	TGTGCCAGCAGCTTAGAAGGGGGCAATCAGCCCCAGCATTTT	CASSLEGGNQPQHF
NA	TRBV25-1	TRBD1	TRBJ1-1	TGTGCCAGCAGTAAGCTAGGACAGGAACGAGGCGGAACTGAAGCTTTCTTT	CASSKLGQERGGTEAFF
NA	TRBV30	TRBD2	TRBJ2-1	TGTGCCTGGAGTGTTCGGGCGGGAGTGTCCTACAATGAGCAGTTCTTC	CAWSVRAGVSYNEQFF
NA	TRBV25-1	NA	TRBJ1-5	TGTGCCACATCCAGGCAGGGGAATCAGCCCCAGCATTTT	CATSRQGNQPQHF
NA	TRBV19	NA	TRBJ1-5	TGTGCCAGTAGTATTGGGAGTCACATTGGGAGTCATCAGCCCCAGCATTTT	CASSIGSHIGSHQPQHF
NA	TRBV6-5	TRBD2	TRBJ2-2	TGTGCCAGCAGCTCGGGACTAGTGGTATCCGGGGAGCTGTTTTTT	CASSSGLVVSGELFF
NA	TRBV4-2	TRBD1	TRBJ2-7	TGTGCCAGCAGCCAAGATCCTCGGACAGGGCTCCACGAGCAGTACTTC	CASSQDPRTGLHEQYF
NA	TRBV28	TRBD1	TRBJ2-7	TGTGCCAGCAGTTCAGTCAGGGGGCACTCCTACGAGCAGTACTTC	CASSSVRGHSYEQYF
NA	TRBV7-9	NA	TRBJ2-2	TGTGCCAGCACGACCGGGAGTGGCACCGGGGAGCTGTTTTTT	CASTTGSGTGELFF
NA	TRBV5-1	NA	TRBJ1-1	TGCGCCAGCAGCCCTGCCAGGGAGGGCACTGAAGCTTTCTTT	CASSPAREGTEAFF
NA	TRBV7-8	TRBD2	TRBJ2-2	TGTGCCAGCAGCTTAGTTAGCGGGGGCGTGAACACCGGGGAGCTGTTTTTT	CASSLVSGGVNTGELFF
NA	TRBV7-2	TRBD1	TRBJ2-7	TGTGCCAGCAGCTCGACAGGGCGAGGGTACGAGCAGTACTTC	CASSSTGRGYEQYF
once	TRBV4-2	NA	TRBJ2-7	TGTGCCAGCAGCCAAGTAAAGGGGCACCTCTACGAGCAGTACTTC	CASSQVKGHLYEQYF
few	TRBV2	TRBD2	TRBJ2-3	TGTGCCAGCAAGGGACTAGCGGGGATCGGTACGCAGTATTTT	CASKGLAGIGTQYF
NA	TRBV15	TRBD2	TRBJ2-2	TGTGCCACCAGCGGCTCCCTGGGGGGACTAGCCGGGGAGCTGTTTTTT	CATSGSLGGLAGELFF
NA	TRBV5-1	NA	TRBJ2-3	TGCGCCAGCAGCTTCGGCGACAGTACAGATACGCAGTATTTT	CASSFGDSTDTQYF
few	TRBV5-8	NA	TRBJ2-1	TGTGCCAGCAGCTTGATGTCTCGACGGGATTACAATGAGCAGTTCTTC	CASSLMSRRDYNEQFF
NA	TRBV19	TRBD1	TRBJ2-2	TGTGCCAGTAGTATATGGACAGGGGGGAACACCGGGGAGCTGTTTTTT	CASSIWTGGNTGELFF
NA	TRBV4-3	NA	TRBJ1-2	TGCGCCAGCAGCCAAGAGGGGGGGGCCTATGGCTACACCTTC	CASSQEGGAYGYTF
medium-sized	TRBV6-1	NA	TRBJ2-2	TGTGCCAGCAGCCCCCTAGGAACCGGGGAGCTGTTTTTT	CASSPLGTGELFF
NA	TRBV18	NA	TRBJ1-2	TGTGCCAGCTCACCAAAACAGGGCTATGGCTACACCTTC	CASSPKQGYGYTF
few	TRBV29-1	TRBD1	TRBJ1-1	TGCAGCGTTGACGGGACAGTGGAAGTAATGAACACTGAAGCTTTCTTT	CSVDGTVEVMNTEAFF
NA	TRBV7-8	TRBD2	TRBJ2-5	TGTGCCAGCAGCTTAGGAATTAGCGGGAGACAAGAGACCCAGTACTTC	CASSLGISGRQETQYF
NA	TRBV28	NA	TRBJ2-7	TGTGCCAGCAGTTTAAGGAGGGCCTACGAGCAGTACTTC	CASSLRRAYEQYF